This T cell receptor beta chain is drawn from a study of beta chain features in type 1 diabetes. Whole-study results and caveats: Type 1 diabetes patients showed a moderate but significant shortening of TCRB CDR3s in all four CD4+ subsets.

The CDR3 consists of 14 residues. V was clipped by 2 bases and J by 0 bases, with 7 bases between them. CDR1 and CDR2 (germline): LNHDA, SQIVND (reference sequence). This clone was found a few times. Its antigen is not known. As every portion of the isolated RNA was reverse transcribed, the sequencing read expressed TCRB transcripts. Measured with immunoSEQ multiplex PCR; TCRdb has only the in-frame clones, and not every one. The sample lists under 300,000 clones; approximately 16% were seen once. The TCR originated in a man aged 30 to 45 with type 1 diabetes. The sample comprised naive CD4+ T cells from blood. The V call is TRBV19, the J call TRBJ2-5; D gene ambiguous. Here the CDR3 reads CASSITTDQETQYF. CDR3 DNA: TGTGCCAGTAGTATAACGACGGACCAAGAGACCCAGTACTTC.